The 26 T cell receptor beta chains given below trace back to one sample, sequenced in a study of cytomegalovirus exposure and HLA in healthy donors. A multiplex PCR was run with 60 Vbeta primers and 13 Jbeta primers. This table comes from immunoSEQ multiplex PCR, and its TCRdb copy is limited to in-frame clones, with some not included. This table holds about 150,000 clones, 60% to 85% found once. Material for sequencing was PBMCs. These TCRs come from a woman aged 35 to 49 in good health and CMV-seronegative.

The chain recombines TRBV7-9 with TRBJ2-7; tentative D call: TRBD1 (5 bases). Germline lookup yields CDR1 SEHNR and CDR2 FQNEAQ (reference sequence). Trimming removed 5 bases from V and 4 bases from J, with 18 bases in between. The CDR3 length is 15 residues. CDR3 amino acids: CASSLGWGPQYEQYF. The CDR3 DNA is TGTGCCAGCAGCCTAGGCTGGGGCCCCCAATACGAGCAGTACTTC.

J is TRBJ2-1 and V is TRBV10-3, with TRBD2 matching over 12 bases. Losses at the gene ends were 10 bases for V and 6 bases for J; bases not matched to a gene: 7. Germline assignment: CDR1 ENHRY and CDR2 SYGVKD. The CDR3 spans 14 residues. In nucleotides, the CDR3 is TGTGCCACCGGACTAGCGGGGACAGTCAATGAGCAGTTCTTC. It codes for CATGLAGTVNEQFF.

V usage is TRBV27 and J usage is TRBJ1-4, with TRBD1 matching over 7 bases. The CDR3 sequence is 18 residues long. Germline loops: CDR1 MNHEY, CDR2 SMNVEV (reference sequence). Trimming took 4 bases from V and 8 from J; bases not matched to a gene: 19. The CDR3 nucleotides are TGTGCCAGCAGTTGGCAGCACAGGGGAAAGGGCGGAGAAGAAAAACTGTTTTTT. Translated, it gives CASSWQHRGKGGEEKLFF.

The chain joins TRBV28 to TRBJ1-5; 10 nucleotides match TRBD1. The J segment lost 1 base and the V segment lost 5 bases, leaving 8 bases of the junction unmatched. Germline-derived CDR1 and CDR2 are MDHEN and SYDVKM. The CDR3 has 17 amino acids. CDR3 region: CASSLSTGGRSNQPQHF. The CDR3 DNA reads TGTGCCAGCAGTCTCTCGACAGGGGGCAGGAGCAATCAGCCCCAGCATTTT.

V is TRBV10-2 and J is TRBJ2-3; D may be TRBD2 (6 bases). V lost 7 bases to trimming and J lost 5 bases, with 7 bases between them. From germline, CDR1 is WSHSY and CDR2 SAAADI. CDR3 length equals 11 residues. The CDR3 DNA follows: TGCGCCAGCACGGGACTAGATACGCAGTATTTT. Its translation: CASTGLDTQYF.

V and J are TRBV5-8 and TRBJ1-5; D may be TRBD1 (6 bases). The length of the CDR3 is 13 residues. With 5 bases removed from V and 7 bases from J, the gap between germline ends came to 13 bases. CDR1 is SGHTS, CDR2 YDEGEE, per germline. This CDR3 reads CASRQGRQQPQHF. As DNA, the CDR3 is TGTGCCAGCAGACAGGGAAGACAGCAGCCCCAGCATTTT.

The V call is TRBV6-5, the J call TRBJ2-1; 12 nucleotides align to TRBD2. The CDR3 spans 16 residues. Germline V gives CDR1 MNHEY, CDR2 SVGAGI. Trimming cost V 2 bases and J 8 bases; bases outside gene matches: 7. The CDR3: CASSYVTSGSSDEQFF. CDR3 coding DNA: TGTGCCAGCAGTTACGTGACTAGCGGGAGCTCCGATGAGCAGTTCTTC.

CDR3 nucleotides: TGTGCCAGCAGCTTCGAGGGCCGGGGGACTGAAGCTTTCTTT. Amino acids: CASSFEGRGTEAFF. The rearrangement links TRBV11-3 to TRBJ1-1, with a weak D call TRBD1 (5 bases). Trimming took 3 bases from V and 5 from J, leaving 13 bases between them. This CDR3 contains 14 residues. Germline assignment: CDR1 SGHNT and CDR2 YENEEA.

This sequence joins TRBV5-1 and TRBJ2-5, with 10 bases lining up with TRBD1. Germline V gene data show CDR1 as SGHRS and CDR2 as YFSETQ. This CDR3 is 14 amino acids long. The V and J ends lost 4 bases and 5 bases, in that order; junction bases with no gene match: 5. CDR3 in amino acids: CASSPRGQGETQYF. The CDR3 region has the DNA TGCGCCAGCAGCCCCAGGGGACAGGGGGAGACCCAGTACTTC.

The rearrangement uses TRBV11-3 and TRBJ2-1; D possibly corresponds to TRBD2 (6 bases). There are 15 residues in the CDR3. CDR1 and CDR2 from the germline V gene are SGHNT and YENEEA. The V end lost 3 bases, the J end lost 0 bases, and 9 bases lay between the germline ends. The CDR3 sequence is CASSFWRDSYNEQFF. The CDR3 DNA is TGTGCCAGCAGCTTCTGGAGGGACTCCTACAATGAGCAGTTCTTC.

As to this clone: At the DNA level, this CDR3 is encoded by other sequences in the same sample as well. The V call is TRBV30, the J call TRBJ1-1; unclear D gene. CDR1 GTSNPN and CDR2 SVGIG come from the germline V gene (reference sequence). Trimming took off 3 bases at V and 3 bases at J, with 5 bases between the two ends. The CDR3 is 11 amino acids. The CDR3 DNA sequence: TGTGCCTGGAGCGGGGACACTGAAGCTTTCTTT. It encodes CAWSGDTEAFF.

This clone appeared once. V and J are TRBV7-9 and TRBJ1-2; the D is unclear. The CDR3 runs 15 residues. CDR1 SEHNR and CDR2 FQNEAQ come from the germline V gene (reference sequence). V gave up 6 bases and J gave up 2 bases, with 16 bases separating them. CDR3: CASSRTSLGNYGYTF. In DNA form, the CDR3 reads TGTGCCAGCAGTCGGACTTCCCTTGGAAACTATGGCTACACCTTC.

V usage is TRBV6-6 and J usage is TRBJ1-2, with 9 bases lining up with TRBD1. The junction had 7 bases not matched to a gene; V was cut back by 6 bases and J by 8 bases. The CDR3 covers 13 residues. Per the germline V gene, CDR1 is MNHNY and CDR2 is SVGAGI (reference sequence). The CDR3 bases are TGTGCCAGCAGCAGGGACAGGGAAGACGGCTACACCTTC. It is translated as CASSRDREDGYTF.

The gene calls are TRBV5-6 and TRBJ2-5, with TRBD1 matching 10 bases. The J call is uncertain, as TRBJ2-7 better fits the DNA end. The CDR3 has 14 amino acids. Germline lookup yields CDR1 SGHDT and CDR2 YYEEEE. The CDR3 region is CASSRDRGSYEQYF. The CDR3 DNA follows: TGTGCCAGCAGCCGGGACAGGGGCTCCTACGAGCAGTACTTC.

V and J are TRBV5-4 and TRBJ1-1; the D is unclear. The CDR3 length is 15 residues. Germline assignment: CDR1 SGHNT and CDR2 YYREEE (reference sequence). V gave up 1 base and J gave up 4 bases, with 14 bases separating them. The CDR3 is CASSLSVSTGTEAFF. The DNA for the CDR3 is TGTGCCAGCAGCTTGAGTGTATCCACGGGCACTGAAGCTTTCTTT.

The V and J genes are TRBV15 and TRBJ1-2; D gene uncertain. The CDR3 has 15 residues. Germline CDR1 reads LNHNV; CDR2 reads YYDKDF (reference sequence). V lost 1 base and J lost 0, with 9 bases in between. CDR3 DNA: TGTGCCACCAGCAGAGTCGGTGCTACTAACTATGGCTACACCTTC. Its translation: CATSRVGATNYGYTF.

The genes are TRBV30 and TRBJ1-3; D gene unclear. The CDR3 is 11 amino acids. V shed 2 bases and J shed 3 bases, with 2 bases lying between them. Germline CDR1 GTSNPN, CDR2 SVGIG (reference sequence). The CDR3 bases are TGTGCCTGGAGTCGTGGAAACACCATATATTTT. The encoded protein is CAWSRGNTIYF.

The rearrangement links TRBV7-2 to TRBJ1-2; 7 nucleotides agree with TRBD1. Germline V lookup: CDR1 SGHTA, CDR2 FQGNSA. V dropped 5 bases and J dropped 1; count of bases not matched to a gene: 7. The CDR3 consists of 15 residues. The chain's CDR3 is CASSVRTGHNYGYTF. CDR3 DNA sequence: TGTGCCAGCAGCGTAAGGACAGGTCATAACTATGGCTACACCTTC.

The CDR3 DNA sequence: TGTGCCAGCAGTTTGGGAGGGGCAAACTATAATTCACCCCTCCACTTT. Its protein product is CASSLGGANYNSPLHF. The chain employs TRBV28 and TRBJ1-6; possible D gene TRBD1, 5 bases. Germline assignment: CDR1 MDHEN and CDR2 SYDVKM. Trimming shortened V by 3 bases and J by 3 bases, and 12 bases separated the two germline ends. CDR3 size: 16 residues.

The rearrangement uses TRBV2 and TRBJ1-2; D is possibly TRBD1 (5 bases). V lost 4 bases to trimming and J lost 5 bases, with 8 bases between them. CDR3 size: 12 residues. Germline V gene sequence: CDR1 SNHLY, CDR2 FYNNEI. The CDR3 nucleotides are TGTGCCAGCAGTGGACAGATTTATGGCTACACCTTC. It is translated as CASSGQIYGYTF.

The chain couples TRBV2 to TRBJ1-2, with TRBD1 matching 8 bases. Germline values: CDR1 SNHLY, CDR2 FYNNEI. The CDR3 is 11 residues long. The J segment lost 6 bases and the V segment lost 11 bases, leaving 5 bases of the junction unmatched. The CDR3 nucleotides are TGTGCCTCCCGACAGGGGAATGGCTACACCTTC. Amino acid sequence: CASRQGNGYTF.

The V call is TRBV10-3, the J call TRBJ2-1; maybe TRBD2 (5 bases). Germline CDR1 and CDR2: ENHRY and SYGVKD. CDR3 length: 14 amino acids. Trimming pared 3 bases from V and 10 bases from J, leaving 16 bases between. The CDR3 DNA is TGTGCCATCAGTGAATTACGGGAAGCCCGGGAGCAGTTCTTC. Encoded protein: CAISELREAREQFF.

The chain is built from TRBV10-3 and TRBJ1-2; TRBD1 is a possible D gene (6 bases). Looked up from germline, CDR1 is ENHRY and CDR2 is SYGVKD. Trimming took off 8 bases at V and 4 bases at J, with 26 bases between the two ends. The CDR3 runs 17 residues. DNA of the CDR3: TGTGCCATCTGGAATGCCGAGAACAGGGTCCTCGCCTATGGCTACACCTTC. The encoded protein is CAIWNAENRVLAYGYTF.

The genes are TRBV4-2 and TRBJ2-3; the match to TRBD2 covers 14 bases. Trimming took 3 bases from V and 6 from J; bases not matched to a gene: 20. Germline CDR1 reads LGHNA; CDR2 reads YNFKEQ. The length of the CDR3 is 21 residues. CDR3 region: CASSQKRIGGLAGGLGDTQYF. As DNA, the CDR3 is TGTGCCAGCAGCCAGAAGAGAATAGGCGGACTAGCGGGGGGACTTGGGGATACGCAGTATTTT.

The chain carries TRBV2 and TRBJ1-3; 7 bases fit TRBD1. The V segment lost 9 bases and the J segment 8 bases; nucleotides outside the gene matches: 13. Germline V CDR1 and CDR2: SNHLY, FYNNEI. This CDR3 has 14 residues. This chain's CDR3 is CASRQGAAEDTIYF. CDR3 DNA sequence: TGTGCCAGTAGACAGGGAGCGGCGGAGGACACCATATATTTT.

V is TRBV9 and J is TRBJ1-1; 10 positions match TRBD1. CDR1 is SGDLS, CDR2 YYNGEE, per germline. CDR3 size: 16 residues. Unmatched junction bases numbered 6, after V lost 0 bases and J lost 4 bases. CDR3 protein: CASSVGQGAGGTEAFF. DNA for the CDR3: TGTGCCAGCAGCGTAGGACAGGGGGCGGGAGGCACTGAAGCTTTCTTT. Drawing the rest from reference TRBV9 and TRBJ1-1, the complete variable domain is DSGVTQTPKHLITATGQRVTLRCSPRSGDLSVYWYQQSLDQGLQFLIQYYNGEERAKGNILERFSAQQFPDLHSELNLSSLELGDSALYFCASSVGQGAGGTEAFFGQGTRLTVV.